Listed below are T cell receptor beta chains from one sample, sequenced in a study of blood T cell repertoires in COVID-19. Measured with immunoSEQ multiplex PCR; TCRdb has only the in-frame clones, and not every one. The sample consists of some 270,000 clones, around 88% of them appearing once. The sample comprised peripheral blood. These receptor sequences come from a man aged 25-40 years with acute or convalescent COVID-19. Both conserved end residues are part of each CDR3.

V gene	CDR3 protein
TRBV27	CASSATPDLLQQYF
TRBV14	CASSPDRATGELFF
TRBV6-5	CASSPTPRQPQHF
TRBV5-4	CASSLAGTGGYNEQFF
TRBV19	CASSISTFRQGSTDTQYF
TRBV6-1	CASSEGSAGGYGYTF
TRBV11-3	CASSLEFGEEENTIYF
TRBV18	CASSPSVWTERSPLHF
TRBV11-3	CASSPQASTDTQYF
TRBV6-1	CASSEQPGGIQPQHF
TRBV7-8	CASSFTGRYEQYF
TRBV19	CASNGLSSGNTIYF
TRBV6-1	CASSEAGDTLIYGYTF
TRBV25-1	CASSGHNEQFF
TRBV11-2	CASSFKRSSYNEQFF
TRBV5-1	CASSSDTNYGYTF
TRBV10-3	CAIRGTGAQPQHF
TRBV11-2	CASSPNRRQETQYF
TRBV30	CAWSGGLAGAPYNEQFF
TRBV4-1	CASSQVSGSYNEQFF
TRBV11-3	CASSLGARSNEQFF
TRBV16	CASSHGGGYEQYF
TRBV7-2	CASSTGDSNQPQHF
TRBV28	CASSSWGGSSYNEQFF
TRBV2	CASSGQGNSNQPQHF
TRBV5-1	CASSWPSARTDTQYF
TRBV18	CASSPLSGPIDNSPLHF
TRBV30	CASKGDRGYNEQFF
TRBV2	CASSGGSGGANEQFF